What follows are 22 T cell receptor beta chains derived from one specimen sequenced in a study of cytomegalovirus exposure and HLA in healthy donors. Method: immunoSEQ multiplex PCR; TCRdb's copy keeps in-frame clones and lacks some. This table has tens of thousands of clones, 90% to 97% appearing once. The source material was PBMCs. Receptor source: a woman aged 18-29 years in good health and CMV-seronegative.

This chain joins TRBV6-6 and TRBJ2-7; 9 bases line up with TRBD2. Unmatched junction bases numbered 10, after V lost 7 bases and J lost 6 bases. Germline assignment: CDR1 MNHNY and CDR2 SVGAGI (reference sequence). CDR3 size: 14 residues. The CDR3 bases are TGTGCCAGCACCCCCGGGGTAGCGGGGGTCGAGCAGTACTTC. This encodes CASTPGVAGVEQYF.

The chain couples TRBV5-4 to TRBJ2-5, with 14 bases aligning to TRBD2. Germline values: CDR1 SGHNT, CDR2 YYREEE (reference sequence). The trim removed 3 bases at V and 2 bases at J, leaving 9 bases unmatched. The CDR3 is 18 residues long. CDR3 sequence: CASSYKTSGGARQETQYF. The CDR3 DNA reads TGTGCCAGCAGCTACAAGACTAGCGGGGGGGCCAGGCAAGAGACCCAGTACTTC.

This rearrangement joins TRBV2 to TRBJ1-2, with D unclear. Germline values: CDR1 SNHLY, CDR2 FYNNEI. The CDR3 has 14 amino acids. V was clipped by 6 bases and J by 4 bases, with 15 bases between them. CDR3 in DNA: TGTGCCAGCAGCGCAAATACTAGGGCCTATGGCTACACCTTC. Amino acids: CASSANTRAYGYTF.

The chain is built from TRBV6-5 and TRBJ2-7; the D is unclear. Trimming pared 2 bases from V and 5 bases from J, leaving 13 bases between. The germline gives CDR1 MNHEY, CDR2 SVGAGI. The CDR3 is 14 amino acids. The CDR3 protein is CASSYRPSRDEQYF. DNA for the CDR3: TGTGCCAGCAGTTACCGCCCGAGTCGGGACGAGCAGTACTTC.

V and J are TRBV7-9 and TRBJ2-1, with 9 nucleotides matching TRBD1. V was pared by 1 base and J by 6 bases, with 13 bases of the junction left unmatched. There are 18 residues in the CDR3. Looked up from germline, CDR1 is SEHNR and CDR2 is FQNEAQ (reference sequence). CDR3 residues: CASSLGVGTGLVGNEQFF. CDR3 DNA: TGTGCCAGCAGCTTAGGAGTGGGGACAGGGTTGGTCGGCAATGAGCAGTTCTTC. Using reference TRBV7-9 and TRBJ2-1 for the parts outside the CDR3, the full variable domain is DTGVSQNPRHKITKRGQNVTFRCDPISEHNRLYWYRQTLGQGPEFLTYFQNEAQLEKSRLLSDRFSAERPKGSFSTLEIQRTEQGDSAMYLCASSLGVGTGLVGNEQFFGPGTRLTVL.

J is TRBJ2-5 and V is TRBV27, with D hard to call. This CDR3 comprises 13 residues. CDR1 is MNHEY and CDR2 is SMNVEV in the germline V gene (reference sequence). Trimming removed 1 base at V and 5 bases at J, with 8 bases between. CDR3 region: CASSLWAFETQYF. The CDR3 bases are TGTGCCAGCAGTTTATGGGCCTTTGAGACCCAGTACTTC.

This clone was seen a single time. This chain joins TRBV25-1 and TRBJ2-3, with a weak D call TRBD1 (6 bases). Germline CDR1 and CDR2: MGHDK and SYGVNS. The CDR3 consists of 16 residues. The V end lost 3 bases, the J end lost 0 bases, and 13 bases lay between the germline ends. CDR3 residues: CASSDRDTPSTDTQYF. The CDR3 DNA follows: TGTGCCAGCAGTGATCGGGACACCCCGAGCACAGATACGCAGTATTTT.

The V call is TRBV7-9, the J call TRBJ1-2; D perhaps matches TRBD1 (5 bases). This CDR3 has 11 residues. The V gene's germline CDR1 is SEHNR and CDR2 FQNEAQ (reference sequence). Trimming cost V 5 bases and J 6 bases, with 7 bases left between them. The CDR3: CASSRGDGYTF. CDR3 in DNA: TGTGCCAGCAGCCGGGGGGATGGCTACACCTTC.

The chain has TRBV27 and TRBJ2-7, with 8 bases fitting TRBD2. The CDR3 loop spans 16 amino acids. In germline, CDR1 is MNHEY, CDR2 SMNVEV (reference sequence). V lost 5 bases, J lost 6 bases, and 15 bases stayed unmatched. The CDR3 DNA is TGTGCCAGCAGTCCCCGGGGACTAGTGGGGTCCGTCGAGCAGTACTTC. Its protein is CASSPRGLVGSVEQYF.

This chain links TRBV19 with TRBJ2-3; 7 bases map to TRBD2. CDR1 LNHDA and CDR2 SQIVND come from the germline V gene (reference sequence). V gave up 3 bases and J gave up 0 bases; unmatched junction bases: 12. The CDR3 spans 18 residues. In DNA, the CDR3 is TGTGCCAGTAGTATGGGTGGACTAGTCCCCAGGAGCACAGATACGCAGTATTTT. Translating gives CASSMGGLVPRSTDTQYF. The full variable domain, rest sourced from reference TRBV19 and TRBJ2-3, is DGGITQSPKYLFRKEGQNVTLSCEQNLNHDAMYWYRQDPGQGLRLIYYSQIVNDFQKGDIAEGYSVSREKKESFPLTVTSAQKNPTAFYLCASSMGGLVPRSTDTQYFGPGTRLTVL.

J is TRBJ2-5 and V is TRBV25-1, with a possible D match to TRBD2 (5 bases). CDR3 length: 14 residues. Per germline, CDR1 MGHDK and CDR2 SYGVNS. V lost 2 bases, J lost 7 bases, and 14 bases lay in between. The CDR3 region is CASSEPLSGGTQYF. The CDR3 bases are TGTGCCAGCAGTGAACCCCTCAGCGGTGGGACCCAGTACTTC.

This rearrangement joins TRBV7-8 to TRBJ1-1, with 8 bases aligning to TRBD1. After removal of 1 base from V and 6 bases from J, the junction contained 7 bases not matched to a gene. CDR3 length equals 15 residues. CDR1 and CDR2 from the germline V gene are SGHVS and FQNEAQ. The CDR3 nucleotides read TGTGCCAGCAGCTTAGACAGGACAGGGAGGCCTGAAGCTTTCTTT. Translated, it gives CASSLDRTGRPEAFF. Combining the CDR3 with reference TRBV7-8 and TRBJ1-1 gives the whole variable domain GAGVSQSPRYKVAKRGQDVALRCDPISGHVSLFWYQQALGQGPEFLTYFQNEAQLDKSGLPSDRFFAERPEGSVSTLKIQRTQQEDSAVYLCASSLDRTGRPEAFFGQGTRLTVV.

The gene calls are TRBV7-8 and TRBJ2-7; TRBD2 might be the D (6 bases). From germline, CDR1 is SGHVS and CDR2 FQNEAQ. The CDR3 length is 15 residues. V lost 3 bases, J lost 2 bases, and 14 bases lay in between. This CDR3 is CASSLGGGTPYEQYF. The CDR3 bases are TGTGCCAGCAGCTTGGGCGGCGGGACCCCCTACGAGCAGTACTTC.

The rearrangement joins TRBV4-1 to TRBJ2-3, with TRBD2 matching 12 bases. The germline CDR1 and CDR2 sequences are MGHRA and YSYEKL. V was clipped by 1 base and J by 6 bases; unmatched bases: 11. The CDR3 is 18 amino acids. In DNA form, the CDR3 reads TGCGCCAGCAGCCAAGTCCGGGCTAGCGGGAGGGGTAGGGATACGCAGTATTTT. Translating gives CASSQVRASGRGRDTQYF.

J is TRBJ2-1 and V is TRBV27, with 11 bases aligning to TRBD1. The V gene's germline CDR1 is MNHEY and CDR2 SMNVEV (reference sequence). J lost 4 bases, V lost 0 bases, and 2 bases had no gene match. This CDR3 spans 16 amino acids. The CDR3 DNA is TGTGCCAGCAGTTTATCTGGGACAGGGGGTTACAATGAGCAGTTCTTC. Protein sequence: CASSLSGTGGYNEQFF.

This sequence joins TRBV5-8 and TRBJ2-2; D is perhaps TRBD1 (6 bases). The CDR3 spans 16 residues. CDR1 and CDR2 from the germline V gene are SGHTS and YDEGEE. V was shortened by 4 bases and J by 1 base, with 14 bases between the two germline ends. This CDR3 is CASSLLDRRNTGELFF. In nucleotides, the CDR3 is TGTGCCAGCAGCCTCCTAGACAGGAGGAACACCGGGGAGCTGTTTTTT.

This sequence joins TRBV10-3 and TRBJ2-5, with D perhaps TRBD2 (6 bases). Matching the DNA end better, TRBJ2-7 makes the J call doubtful. The CDR3 has 12 residues. In germline, CDR1 is ENHRY, CDR2 SYGVKD. CDR3 sequence reads: CAISDWRGEQYF. CDR3 nucleotides: TGTGCCATCAGTGATTGGAGGGGCGAGCAGTACTTC.

In its sample, this clone was seen once. The rearrangement uses TRBV10-3 and TRBJ1-3; possible D gene TRBD1, 6 bases. Trimming took 7 bases from V and 0 from J, leaving 13 bases between them. CDR3 length equals 15 residues. The germline gives CDR1 ENHRY, CDR2 SYGVKD. This chain's CDR3 is CAITEGHFSGNTIYF. In DNA, the CDR3 is TGTGCCATCACCGAGGGACATTTCTCTGGAAACACCATATATTTT.

The rearrangement links TRBV6-5 to TRBJ2-3; 12 bases are a match to TRBD2. Per the germline V gene, CDR1 is MNHEY and CDR2 is SVGAGI. This CDR3 spans 15 amino acids. After removal of 6 bases from V and 5 bases from J, the junction contained 6 bases not matched to a gene. CDR3 nucleotides: TGTGCCAGCAGGGGACTAGCGGGCGGTGGAGATACGCAGTATTTT. Translation: CASRGLAGGGDTQYF.

This clone appeared a few times. The chain is built from TRBV19 and TRBJ2-7, with 7 nucleotides matching TRBD1. This CDR3 spans 12 amino acids. V shed 10 bases and J 5 bases; nucleotides not matched to a gene: 8. Germline CDR1 is LNHDA and CDR2 is SQIVND (reference sequence). The CDR3 nucleotides are TGTGCCACCGGAACAGGGGTCGACGAGCAGTACTTC. This gives the protein CATGTGVDEQYF. Filled out from reference TRBV19 and TRBJ2-7, the complete variable domain reads DGGITQSPKYLFRKEGQNVTLSCEQNLNHDAMYWYRQDPGQGLRLIYYSQIVNDFQKGDIAEGYSVSREKKESFPLTVTSAQKNPTAFYLCATGTGVDEQYFGPGTRLTVT.

The rearrangement joins TRBV7-2 to TRBJ2-1, with a weak D call TRBD2 (5 bases). CDR1 is SGHTA and CDR2 is FQGNSA in the germline V gene. Trimming left V 8 bases short and J 12 bases short, with 23 bases between. The CDR3 is 14 residues long. The chain's CDR3 is CASSLGGLPLGQFF. The DNA of the CDR3 is TGTGCCAGCTCCCTGGGTGGACTCCCACTCGGGCAGTTCTTC. Supplemented by reference TRBV7-2 and TRBJ2-1, the full variable domain reads GAGVSQSPSNKVTEKGKDVELRCDPISGHTALYWYRQSLGQGLEFLIYFQGNSAPDKSGLPSDRFSAERTGGSVSTLTIQRTQQEDSAVYLCASSLGGLPLGQFFGPGTRLTVL.

This chain links TRBV19 with TRBJ2-3, with 11 bases lining up with TRBD2. This CDR3 is 15 amino acids long. Unmatched junction bases numbered 7, after V lost 6 bases and J lost 5 bases. From germline, CDR1 is LNHDA and CDR2 SQIVND (reference sequence). CDR3 loop: CASSPLAGARDTQYF. The CDR3 nucleotides are TGTGCCAGTAGCCCACTAGCGGGGGCTCGAGATACGCAGTATTTT. Full variable domain (outside the CDR3, taken from reference TRBV19 and TRBJ2-3): DGGITQSPKYLFRKEGQNVTLSCEQNLNHDAMYWYRQDPGQGLRLIYYSQIVNDFQKGDIAEGYSVSREKKESFPLTVTSAQKNPTAFYLCASSPLAGARDTQYFGPGTRLTVL.